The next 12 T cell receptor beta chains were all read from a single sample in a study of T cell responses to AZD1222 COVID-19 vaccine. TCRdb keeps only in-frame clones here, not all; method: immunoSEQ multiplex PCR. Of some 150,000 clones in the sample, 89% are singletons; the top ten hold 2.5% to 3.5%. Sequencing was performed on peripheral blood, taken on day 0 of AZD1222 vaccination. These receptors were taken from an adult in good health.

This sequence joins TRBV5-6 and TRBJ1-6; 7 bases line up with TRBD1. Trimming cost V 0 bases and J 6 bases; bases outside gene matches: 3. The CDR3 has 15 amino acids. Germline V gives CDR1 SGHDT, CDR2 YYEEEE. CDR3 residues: CASSLGGQLNSPLHF. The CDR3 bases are TGTGCCAGCAGCTTGGGGGGACAGCTTAATTCACCCCTCCACTTT.

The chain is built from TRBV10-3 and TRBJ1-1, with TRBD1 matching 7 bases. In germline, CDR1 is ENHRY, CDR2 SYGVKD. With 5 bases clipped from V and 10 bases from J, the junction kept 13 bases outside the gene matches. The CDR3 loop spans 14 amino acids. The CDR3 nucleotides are TGTGCCATCAGTCCTCTAACAGGGGAAGGCGTAGCTTTCTTT. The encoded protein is CAISPLTGEGVAFF.

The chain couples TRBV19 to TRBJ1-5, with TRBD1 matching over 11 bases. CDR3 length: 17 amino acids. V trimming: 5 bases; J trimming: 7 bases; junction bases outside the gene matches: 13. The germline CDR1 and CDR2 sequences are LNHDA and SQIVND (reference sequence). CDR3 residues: CASSANKWTGGPQPQHF. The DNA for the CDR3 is TGTGCCAGTAGTGCGAATAAATGGACAGGGGGCCCCCAGCCCCAGCATTTT.

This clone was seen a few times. CDR3 in amino acids: CASSEGLAGNTIYF. CDR3 coding DNA: TGTGCCAGCAGCGAGGGTTTAGCTGGAAACACCATATATTTT. This rearrangement joins TRBV28 to TRBJ1-3; D not certain. This CDR3 is built from 14 residues. The V and J ends lost 6 bases and 2 bases respectively, with 11 bases between them. Germline V CDR1 and CDR2: MDHEN, SYDVKM.

Here the CDR3 reads CASSSHTDTQYF. CDR3 DNA sequence: TGTGCCAGCAGCTCTCATACAGATACGCAGTATTTT. The rearrangement joins TRBV7-6 to TRBJ2-3; D is undetermined. The CDR3 loop spans 12 amino acids. V was shortened by 4 bases and J by 3 bases, with 5 bases between the two germline ends. Germline assignment: CDR1 SGHVS and CDR2 FNYEAQ.

This CDR3 is CASSIDRGGQPQHF. In DNA form, the CDR3 reads TGTGCCAGTAGTATAGACAGGGGCGGGCAGCCCCAGCATTTT. This chain joins TRBV19 and TRBJ1-5; weak D call: TRBD1 (6 bases). CDR1 is LNHDA, CDR2 SQIVND, per germline (reference sequence). The CDR3 sequence is 14 residues long. Trimming took off 0 bases at V and 7 bases at J, with 10 bases between the two ends.

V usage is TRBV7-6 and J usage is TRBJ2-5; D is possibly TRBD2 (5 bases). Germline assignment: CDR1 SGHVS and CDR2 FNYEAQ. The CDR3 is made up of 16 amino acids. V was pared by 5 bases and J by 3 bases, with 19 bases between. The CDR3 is CASSHQIRTAEETQYF. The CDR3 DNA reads TGTGCCAGCAGCCACCAAATTAGGACTGCTGAAGAGACCCAGTACTTC.

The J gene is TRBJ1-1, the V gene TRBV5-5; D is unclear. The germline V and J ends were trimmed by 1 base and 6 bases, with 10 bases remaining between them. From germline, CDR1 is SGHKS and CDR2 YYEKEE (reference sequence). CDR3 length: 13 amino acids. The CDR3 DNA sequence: TGTGCCAGCAGCTTGTTGGGGATGGCTGAAGCTTTCTTT. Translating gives CASSLLGMAEAFF.

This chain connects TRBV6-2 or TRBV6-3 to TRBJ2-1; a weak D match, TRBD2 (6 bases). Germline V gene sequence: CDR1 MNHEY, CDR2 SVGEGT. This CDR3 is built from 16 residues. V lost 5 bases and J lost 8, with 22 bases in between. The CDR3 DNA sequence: TGTGCCAGCAGTAGCACGACTAGTCTCATTGCGGATGAGCAGTTCTTC. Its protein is CASSSTTSLIADEQFF.

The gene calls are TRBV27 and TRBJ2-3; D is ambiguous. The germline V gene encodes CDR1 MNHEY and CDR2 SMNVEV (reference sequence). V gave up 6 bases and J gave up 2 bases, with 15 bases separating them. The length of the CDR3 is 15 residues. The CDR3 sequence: CASSPRTVVTDTQYF. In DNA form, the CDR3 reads TGTGCCAGCAGCCCTAGAACTGTAGTCACAGATACGCAGTATTTT.

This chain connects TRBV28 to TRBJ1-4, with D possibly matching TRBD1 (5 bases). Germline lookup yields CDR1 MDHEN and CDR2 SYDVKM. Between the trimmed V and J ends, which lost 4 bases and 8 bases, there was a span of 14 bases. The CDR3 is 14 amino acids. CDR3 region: CASSSGGSEEKLFF. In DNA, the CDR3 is TGTGCCAGCAGTTCGGGGGGATCCGAAGAAAAACTGTTTTTT.

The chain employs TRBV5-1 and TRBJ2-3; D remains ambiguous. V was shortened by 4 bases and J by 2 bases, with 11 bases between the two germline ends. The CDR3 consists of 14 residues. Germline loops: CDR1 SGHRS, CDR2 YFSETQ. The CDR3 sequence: CASSPSSTTDTQYF. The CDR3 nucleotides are TGCGCCAGCAGCCCAAGCAGTACCACAGATACGCAGTATTTT.